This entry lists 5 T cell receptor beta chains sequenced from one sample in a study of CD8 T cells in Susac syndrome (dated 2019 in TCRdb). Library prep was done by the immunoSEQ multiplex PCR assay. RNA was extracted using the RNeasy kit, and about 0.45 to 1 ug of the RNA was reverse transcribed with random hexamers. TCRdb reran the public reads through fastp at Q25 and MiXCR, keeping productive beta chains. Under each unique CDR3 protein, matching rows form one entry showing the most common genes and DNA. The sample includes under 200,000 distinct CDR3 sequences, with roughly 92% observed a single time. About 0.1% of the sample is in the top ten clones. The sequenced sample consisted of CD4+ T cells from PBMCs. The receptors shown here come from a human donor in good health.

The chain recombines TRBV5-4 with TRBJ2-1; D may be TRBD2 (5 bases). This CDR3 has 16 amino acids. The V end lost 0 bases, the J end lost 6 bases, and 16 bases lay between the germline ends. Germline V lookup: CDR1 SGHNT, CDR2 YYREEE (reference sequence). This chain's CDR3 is CASSLERRASINEQFF. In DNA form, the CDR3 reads TGTGCCAGCAGCTTGGAGAGGCGGGCCTCTATCAATGAGCAGTTCTTC.

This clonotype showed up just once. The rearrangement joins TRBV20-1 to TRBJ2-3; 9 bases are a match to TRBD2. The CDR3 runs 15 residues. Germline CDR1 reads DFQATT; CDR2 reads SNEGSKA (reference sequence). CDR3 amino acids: CRVQRGAISTDTQYF. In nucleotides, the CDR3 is TGCAGGGTTCAGCGGGGGGCAATTAGCACAGATACGCAGTATTTT.

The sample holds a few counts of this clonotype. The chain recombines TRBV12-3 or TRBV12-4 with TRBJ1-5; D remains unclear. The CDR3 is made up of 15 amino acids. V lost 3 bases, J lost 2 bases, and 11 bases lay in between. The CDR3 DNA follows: TGTGCCAGCAGTTTGGCCGGGGTTGGCAATCAGCCCCAGCATTTT. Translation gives CASSLAGVGNQPQHF.

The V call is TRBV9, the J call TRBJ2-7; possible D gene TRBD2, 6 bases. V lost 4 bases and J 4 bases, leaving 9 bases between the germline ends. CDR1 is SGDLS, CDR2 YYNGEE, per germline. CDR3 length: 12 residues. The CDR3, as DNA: TGTGCCAGCAGCCAACGGGGGTACGAGCAGTACTTC. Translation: CASSQRGYEQYF.

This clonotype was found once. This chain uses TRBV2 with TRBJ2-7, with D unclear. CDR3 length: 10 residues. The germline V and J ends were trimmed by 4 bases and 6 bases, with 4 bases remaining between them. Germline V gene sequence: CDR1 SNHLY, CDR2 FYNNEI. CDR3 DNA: TGTGCCAGCAGTGTTCGCGAGCAGTACGTC. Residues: CASSVREQYV.